The 32 T cell receptor beta chains below were found in one sample sequenced in a study of early T cells in non-severe SARS-CoV-2 infection. TCRdb used MiXCR to reprocess the 5' RACE reads, holding one entry per CDR3 protein. The sample holds tens of thousands of distinct CDR3 sequences; roughly 10% are singletons and the top ten take 7.5% to 9.5%. Material: whole blood. These TCRs come from an adult who was a healthcare worker with PCR-confirmed SARS-CoV-2 infection or an uninfected control (not recorded which).

This clonotype has ten or more counts. The J gene is TRBJ2-7, the V gene TRBV14; D is ambiguous. Germline V gene data show CDR1 as SGHDN and CDR2 as FVKESK. The CDR3 loop spans 13 amino acids. Trimming stripped 0 bases from V and 6 bases from J, with 9 bases between. The CDR3 protein is CASSQDLSGEQYF. The CDR3 DNA reads as TGTGCCAGCAGCCAAGATCTTTCGGGCGAGCAGTACTTC.

This clonotype occurred many times. The chain couples TRBV6-1 to TRBJ1-1; D uncertain. Trimming pared 6 bases from V and 4 bases from J, leaving 6 bases between. CDR1 is MNHNS, CDR2 SASEGT, per germline. The CDR3 loop spans 11 amino acids. CDR3 sequence reads: CASRPSTEAFF. CDR3 sequence (DNA): TGTGCCAGCAGACCCAGCACTGAAGCTTTCTTT.

This chain uses TRBV12-3 or TRBV12-4 with TRBJ2-5; D is ambiguous. The V end lost 2 bases, the J end lost 4 bases, and 8 bases lay between the germline ends. CDR3 length: 13 amino acids. This chain's CDR3 is CASSLIGRETQYF. CDR3 nucleotide sequence: TGTGCCAGCAGTTTAATAGGGCGAGAGACCCAGTACTTC.

This clonotype was seen only a few times. A much larger clonotype is one base distant, so this may be a read error. The chain couples TRBV5-6 to TRBJ2-4, with a possible D match to TRBD2 (6 bases). This CDR3 comprises 16 residues. CDR1 is SGHDT and CDR2 is YYEEEE in the germline V gene. V was clipped by 0 bases and J by 0 bases, with 10 bases between them. The CDR3 DNA is TGTGCCAGCAGCTTGGTCGGGGGAGTAGCCAAAAACATTCAGTACTTC. Encoded protein: CASSLVGGVAKNIQYF.

Many counts were recorded for this clonotype. As DNA, the CDR3 is TGTGCCAGCAGCGCAGGGCAGGGGTTCACAGATACGCAGTATTTT. Protein product: CASSAGQGFTDTQYF. The gene calls are TRBV7-8 and TRBJ2-3; a possible D gene is TRBD1 (6 bases). Germline values: CDR1 SGHVS, CDR2 FQNEAQ. This CDR3 is 15 amino acids long. With 5 bases removed from V and 2 bases from J, the gap between germline ends came to 14 bases.

This clonotype was counted ten times or more. This chain connects TRBV6-4 to TRBJ2-3, with unresolved D. In germline, CDR1 is MRHNA, CDR2 SNTAGT. Trimming took 0 bases from V and 5 from J, leaving 6 bases between them. The CDR3 has 13 residues. This CDR3 is CASSDSGIDTQYF. The CDR3 DNA reads TGTGCCAGCAGTGACTCAGGGATAGATACGCAGTATTTT.

The chain recombines TRBV28 with TRBJ1-2; D perhaps matches TRBD1 (6 bases). CDR1 is MDHEN and CDR2 is SYDVKM in the germline V gene. The CDR3 covers 16 residues. V lost 2 bases, J lost 5 bases, and 18 bases lay in between. CDR3 sequence (DNA): TGTGCCAGCAGTTTAACGACAGGCCAACAAGGTTATGGCTACACCTTC. It translates to CASSLTTGQQGYGYTF.

This clonotype appeared many times. The chain couples TRBV7-2 to TRBJ2-7, with D possibly being TRBD1 or TRBD2 (5 bases each). Germline CDR1 and CDR2: SGHTA and FQGNSA. The V and J ends lost 4 bases and 2 bases respectively, with 12 bases between them. The CDR3 is made up of 14 amino acids. The CDR3 DNA reads TGTGCCAGCAGCTCGCAGGGACCCGCCTACGAGCAGTACTTC. It encodes CASSSQGPAYEQYF.

The sample holds many counts of this clonotype. This chain connects TRBV30 to TRBJ2-7; possible D gene TRBD2, 6 bases. Germline loops: CDR1 GTSNPN, CDR2 SVGIG (reference sequence). CDR3 length: 12 amino acids. V gave up 4 bases and J gave up 7 bases, with 14 bases separating them. The CDR3 DNA reads TGTGCCTGGACCCGCGGGGATTGGGAGCAGTACTTC. Its translation: CAWTRGDWEQYF.

The DNA of the CDR3 is TGTGCCAGCAGCGGCCGGGACCCCTTCTTCCCCCTCCACTTT. Protein: CASSGRDPFFPLHF. The chain employs TRBV7-2 and TRBJ1-6; a possible D gene is TRBD1 (5 bases). Germline V gives CDR1 SGHTA, CDR2 FQGNSA. CDR3 length: 14 amino acids. Trimming took 5 bases from V and 13 from J, leaving 18 bases between them. The full variable domain, rest sourced from reference TRBV7-2 and TRBJ1-6, is GAGVSQSPSNKVTEKGKDVELRCDPISGHTALYWYRQSLGQGLEFLIYFQGNSAPDKSGLPSDRFSAERTGGSVSTLTIQRTQQEDSAVYLCASSGRDPFFPLHFGNGTRLTVT.

This chain uses TRBV11-2 with TRBJ2-5; 9 positions agree with TRBD2. Looked up from germline, CDR1 is SGHAT and CDR2 is FQNNGV. Trimming at V came to 5 bases and at J to 2 bases, leaving 6 bases not matched to a gene. The CDR3 length is 15 residues. The CDR3 is CASSHIAGAQETQYF. As DNA, the CDR3 is TGTGCCAGCAGCCACATAGCGGGAGCTCAAGAGACCCAGTACTTC.

The table lists this clonotype with many counts. J is TRBJ1-5 and V is TRBV12-3 or TRBV12-4; no clear D gene. V lost 3 bases and J lost 6, with 9 bases in between. The CDR3 covers 13 residues. The CDR3 region has the DNA TGTGCCAGCAGTTTCCGTTTGGGTCAGCCCCAGCATTTT. Translating it yields CASSFRLGQPQHF.

This chain uses TRBV21-1 with TRBJ2-3; the table's D call of TRBD1 was not tested on the DNA. TRBV21-1 is a pseudogene segment. The CDR3 covers 13 residues. The CDR3 reads CARGQGFPDTQYF. The CDR3 nucleotides are TGTGCCCGCGGACAGGGTTTCCCAGATACGCAGTATTTT.

This chain connects TRBV11-2 to TRBJ2-7; perhaps TRBD1 as D (6 bases). With 5 bases removed from V and 4 bases from J, the gap between germline ends came to 24 bases. Germline assignment: CDR1 SGHAT and CDR2 FQNNGV. CDR3 length equals 17 residues. CDR3 sequence reads: CASSPLQIGRGLYEQYF. The CDR3 DNA follows: TGTGCCAGCAGCCCCCTCCAGATAGGCAGGGGATTATACGAGCAGTACTTC.

The rearrangement uses TRBV6-2 or TRBV6-3 and TRBJ1-4; D uncertain. Trimming shortened V by 6 bases and J by 7 bases, and 18 bases separated the two germline ends. In germline, CDR1 is MNHEY, CDR2 SVGEGT. The CDR3 covers 15 residues. CDR3 region: CASRKTRSGGEKLFF. CDR3 sequence (DNA): TGTGCCAGCAGAAAGACACGATCAGGAGGTGAAAAACTGTTTTTT.

V usage is TRBV18 and J usage is TRBJ2-1; no clear D gene. CDR1 and CDR2 (germline): KGHSH, LQKENI. Trimming left V 1 base short and J 4 bases short, with 11 bases between. The CDR3 runs to 15 residues. For the CDR3, the DNA is TGTGCCAGCTCACCACGAAGTGCTTCGTACAATGAGCAGTTCTTC. It codes for CASSPRSASYNEQFF.

This clonotype was recorded many times. The rearrangement links TRBV12-3 or TRBV12-4 to TRBJ1-5, with D tentatively TRBD1 (5 bases). The CDR3 is 15 amino acids. The V gene lost 8 bases and the J gene lost 3 bases, with 17 bases spanning the gap. The CDR3 nucleotides are TGTGCCAGCGTTACCTGGGGCAGCCTCAATCAGCCCCAGCATTTT. Its protein product is CASVTWGSLNQPQHF.

In its sample, this clonotype was seen many times. One junction end disagrees with the germline gene, perhaps due to a read error. This sequence joins TRBV20-1 and TRBJ2-3; 9 bases match TRBD1. Germline V gives CDR1 DFQATT, CDR2 SNEGSKA (reference sequence). This CDR3 has 14 residues. CDR3 bases: TGTGGTACCCGGGGGGACAGGGGCACAGATACGCAGTATTTT. Amino acids: CGTRGDRGTDTQYF.

This clonotype was seen many times. The rearrangement uses TRBV7-3 and TRBJ1-2, with TRBD1 identical over 12 bases. J gave up 6 bases and V 5 bases, and 10 bases lay outside the gene matches. Germline CDR1 reads SGHTA; CDR2 reads FQGTGA. The CDR3 spans 16 residues. CDR3 amino acids: CASSVSGQGAIDGYTF. The CDR3 DNA reads TGTGCCAGCAGCGTATCGGGACAGGGGGCGATCGATGGCTACACCTTC. Filled out from reference TRBV7-3 and TRBJ1-2, the complete variable domain reads GAGVSQTPSNKVTEKGKYVELRCDPISGHTALYWYRQSLGQGPEFLIYFQGTGAADDSGLPNDRFFAVRPEGSVSTLKIQRTERGDSAVYLCASSVSGQGAIDGYTFGSGTRLTVV.

This clonotype was detected a few times. The chain is built from TRBV7-8 and TRBJ1-6; 9 bases are a match to TRBD1. CDR3 length equals 14 residues. J was trimmed by 6 bases and V by 5 bases; bases with no gene match: 2. Germline V lookup: CDR1 SGHVS, CDR2 FQNEAQ. The CDR3 nucleotides are TGTGCCAGCAGCCAGACAGGGGGTAATTCACCCCTCCACTTT. Its protein product is CASSQTGGNSPLHF.

The rearrangement links TRBV11-3 to TRBJ2-1; D not resolved. The CDR3 loop spans 14 amino acids. With 6 bases removed from V and 3 bases from J, the gap between germline ends came to 12 bases. Germline V gene data show CDR1 as SGHNT and CDR2 as YENEEA. The CDR3 DNA sequence: TGTGCCAGCAGAGTAGGGCATGGCTACAATGAGCAGTTCTTC. This gives the protein CASRVGHGYNEQFF.

The table lists this clonotype with a few counts. The CDR3 DNA sequence: TGTGCCATCACGACTAGCGGGGCCTACGAGCAGTACTTC. Its protein is CAITTSGAYEQYF. The chain has TRBV10-3 and TRBJ2-7; 11 nucleotides align to TRBD2. The CDR3 runs 13 residues. The J segment lost 2 bases and the V segment lost 7 bases, leaving 1 base of the junction unmatched. The germline V gene encodes CDR1 ENHRY and CDR2 SYGVKD.

This clonotype was seen ten or more times. This chain joins TRBV7-9 and TRBJ1-4; D remains unclear. This CDR3 spans 15 amino acids. Deletions cut 2 bases from V and 5 bases from J, with 12 bases between. CDR1 SEHNR and CDR2 FQNEAQ come from the germline V gene (reference sequence). The CDR3 protein is CASSLSVPGNEKLFF. CDR3 DNA sequence: TGTGCCAGCAGCTTATCGGTACCCGGAAATGAAAAACTGTTTTTT.

The chain employs TRBV29-1 and TRBJ2-5; possibly TRBD1 for D (6 bases). The CDR3 totals 10 residues. Germline V CDR1 and CDR2: SQVTM, ANQGSEA. The germline V and J ends were trimmed by 8 bases and 5 bases, with 9 bases remaining between them. Written as DNA, the CDR3 is TGCAGCTGGGGGCGGGAGACCCAGTACTTC. Its translation: CSWGRETQYF.

This clonotype showed up just a few times. The CDR3 spells CATSDLGGTRTF. CDR3 nucleotides: TGTGCCACCAGTGATTTAGGGGGGACGCGCACCTTC. The chain carries TRBV24-1 and TRBJ1-2, with TRBD1 as a possible D gene (6 bases). This CDR3 comprises 12 residues. Trimming cost V 1 base and J 13 bases, with 12 bases left between them. From germline, CDR1 is KGHDR and CDR2 SFDVKD.

This clonotype has more than one count but fewer than ten. The chain couples TRBV20-1 to TRBJ1-5, with TRBD1 matching over 7 bases. The CDR3 runs 15 residues. Germline CDR1 is DFQATT and CDR2 is SNEGSKA (reference sequence). The V segment lost 0 bases and the J segment 5 bases; nucleotides outside the gene matches: 7. In nucleotides, the CDR3 is TGCAGTGCTAGAGATCCCCGGGACAGATATCAGCCCCAGCATTTT. Protein product: CSARDPRDRYQPQHF.

This clonotype has at least ten counts. The chain employs TRBV28 and TRBJ1-1; D gene ambiguous. The CDR3 has 11 residues. The germline V and J ends were trimmed by 6 bases and 5 bases, with 7 bases remaining between them. Germline CDR1 is MDHEN and CDR2 is SYDVKM. The CDR3 region is CASSLGTEAFF. The CDR3 DNA reads as TGTGCCAGCAGCTTAGGGACTGAAGCTTTCTTT.

This clonotype was observed many times. The genes are TRBV7-2 and TRBJ1-2; TRBD1 is a possible D gene (6 bases). The CDR3 has 14 amino acids. The germline gives CDR1 SGHTA, CDR2 FQGNSA. V lost 1 base and J 1 base, leaving 7 bases between the germline ends. The CDR3: CASSLEGVNYGYTF. CDR3 coding DNA: TGTGCCAGCAGCTTAGAGGGGGTTAACTATGGCTACACCTTC.

This chain joins TRBV24-1 and TRBJ2-5, with D uncertain. Germline V CDR1 and CDR2: KGHDR, SFDVKD. V was clipped by 1 base and J by 5 bases, with 4 bases between them. This CDR3 comprises 12 residues. This chain's CDR3 is CATSDFRETQYF. The CDR3 DNA follows: TGTGCCACCAGTGATTTCAGGGAGACCCAGTACTTC.

As for this clonotype: Since the CDR3 does not end with the conserved phenylalanine or tryptophan, this likely comes from a read error. Because the CDR3's place on the DNA is in doubt, the DNA is left out and the CDR3 is given as listed by TCRdb. The rearrangement links TRBV21-1 to TRBJ2-7. TRBV21-1 is assigned pseudogene status. Including both end residues, the CDR3 is 15 amino acids long. Here the CDR3 reads CASSKAQLSSYEQYY.

This clonotype was picked up many times. The chain uses TRBV18 and TRBJ2-1; D unclear. Germline lookup yields CDR1 KGHSH and CDR2 LQKENI. The length of the CDR3 is 13 residues. V shed 3 bases and J shed 6 bases, with 9 bases lying between them. The CDR3 DNA sequence: TGTGCCAGCTCACCGGAAGGGCTCAATGAGCAGTTCTTC. Protein sequence: CASSPEGLNEQFF.

This clonotype was recorded a few times. The chain carries TRBV29-1 and TRBJ1-2; D may be TRBD1 (5 bases). V lost 4 bases, J lost 7 bases, and 10 bases lay in between. CDR1 is SQVTM and CDR2 is ANQGSEA in the germline V gene. CDR3 length equals 11 residues. CDR3 region: CSVVGESGYTF. The CDR3 DNA follows: TGCAGCGTTGTAGGGGAAAGTGGCTACACCTTC.